This T cell receptor beta chain was recovered during a study of cytomegalovirus exposure and HLA in healthy donors. Study-level results: A link between a missense DCLRE1C variant and TCR beta V- and J-gene trimming emerged from a later analysis. Looking again later, the authors saw that most CMV-associated TCR beta chains seemed HLA-restricted.

The CDR3 is 15 amino acids. Germline assignment: CDR1 MNHEY and CDR2 SVGAGI. The trim removed 7 bases at V and 0 bases at J, leaving 7 bases unmatched. In its sample, this clone was seen many times. Antigen specificity is unknown. Use of 60 Vbeta and 13 Jbeta primers characterized the PCR. Methods used by the authors: There were around 80 million unique TCR beta chains by a later count, and approximately 10 million of them were shared. Produced via immunoSEQ multiplex PCR; TCRdb's table is partial and in-frame only. Clonal size and the V and J genes are those of that table, whereas D and trimming came from the DNA. This sample has about 140,000 clones, with 78% found just once.

The sequencing sample was made of PBMCs. The gene calls are TRBV6-5 and TRBJ1-2; 8 positions match TRBD1. The sequence was collected from a female donor in good health and CMV-seronegative. For the CDR3, the DNA is TGTGCCAGCATCGGGACAGGCCGAGCTAACTATGGCTACACCTTC. Translated: CASIGTGRANYGYTF.